This note documents a single TCR beta chain sequence. This clonotype appeared many times. Its recognized antigen is unknown. Within one base of it there is no much larger clone, and no base qualities were kept. Sequencing instrument: Illumina HiSeq 2000. Multiplex PCR amplification was used to generate the TCR beta chain libraries. High-throughput sequencing was used to analyze the amplified TCR beta chain products. TCRdb's own reprocessing of the public reads used fastp at Q25 and MiXCR and kept productive beta chains. Rows with a matching CDR3 protein are joined into one entry that keeps the most common DNA and genes. This sample has about 180,000 distinct CDR3 sequences in its table, and 30% to 35% of those were observed once. The top ten clones comprise roughly 4.5% of the sample. The lymph node samples were taken from the axillary draining lymph nodes of breast cancer patients. These data are taken from a study of breast tumors, draining lymph nodes, adjacent tissues listed by TCRdb under 2016. In the study overall: The study compared TCR beta repertoires across tumor, adjacent nontumor tissue and axillary lymph nodes from breast cancer patients. In human breast cancer, the study set out to assess how tumor, surrounding tissue and draining lymph node repertoires relate to one another and whether T cells might be exchanged between them. Broad study findings and their caveats: T-cell repertoire diversity in tumors was found to be lower than in lymph nodes but higher than in nontumor tissue, and preferential V and J gene usage was observed. Rather than being directly demonstrated, the conclusion that tumor T cells originate in lymph nodes was presented as consistent with a hypothesis. A scenario in which most tumor T cells derive from the lymph node and then expand within tumor tissue was judged to be consistent with the data. The similarity between tumor and nontumor tissue repertoires was significantly greater in luminal-like breast cancer than in basal-like breast cancer.

CDR1 is given as MNHNY and CDR2 as SVGAGI, both from the germline V gene (reference sequence). The CDR3, from cysteine to phenylalanine, totals 17 residues. Only the CDR3 DNA stays, 51 bases, in frame from base 1. Here V drops 4 bases and J drops 3 bases, and the junction holds 12 bases not matched to any gene. Input material: axillary lymph node tissue. The V and J segments used are TRBV6-6 and TRBJ2-7; 10 central nucleotides agree with TRBD2. The receptor's source is a female donor with breast cancer. Some clones in this sample may be carry-over from other donors' samples. This receptor has the CDR3 CASSSWTSGPKDYEQYF. The DNA reads TGTGCCAGCAGTTCCTGGACTAGCGGACCTAAGGACTACGAGCAGTACTTC.